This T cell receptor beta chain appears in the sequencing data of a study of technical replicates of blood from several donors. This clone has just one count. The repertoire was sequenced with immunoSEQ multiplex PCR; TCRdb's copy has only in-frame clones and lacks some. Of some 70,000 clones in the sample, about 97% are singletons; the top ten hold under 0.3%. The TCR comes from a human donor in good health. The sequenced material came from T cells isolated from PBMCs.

The CDR3 region has the DNA TGTGCCAGCAGCTTTTTCAGGGAACTTCAAGAGACCCAGTACTTC. This encodes CASSFFRELQETQYF. The chain has TRBV5-5 and TRBJ2-5; possible D gene TRBD1, 5 bases. The CDR3 has 15 residues. The germline V gene encodes CDR1 SGHKS and CDR2 YYEKEE (reference sequence). Trimming removed 2 bases from V and 2 bases from J, with 13 bases in between.